The 27 T cell receptor beta chains below all came from one sample that was sequenced in a study of quantifying T cell responses using KT2 cells. Study summary: Reverse transcription used primers in the TCR alpha and beta constant regions.

An oligo carrying a UMI was ligated to the cDNA 3' end. An equimolar mix of RC1.1 and RC1.2 primed the beta chain across TRBC1 and TRBC2. MiXCR, run by TCRdb on the UMI-ligation and nested PCR reads, gives a single entry per CDR3 protein. The sample holds under 35,000 distinct CDR3 sequences, 7.3% seen once. Sequences were obtained from PBMCs spiked with cells of the T cell clone KT2. All receptors come from a human donor.

This clonotype was observed many times. CDR3 loop: CASSLLQLDRSTGELFF. The CDR3 DNA sequence: TGCGCCAGCAGCCTACTACAATTAGACAGATCCACCGGGGAGCTGTTTTTT. The chain has TRBV5-1 and TRBJ2-2; D is perhaps TRBD1 (5 bases). The germline V gene encodes CDR1 SGHRS and CDR2 YFSETQ. V was cut by 4 bases and J by 4 bases, with 20 bases left in between. The CDR3 has 17 amino acids.

This clonotype was seen ten or more times. This sequence joins TRBV6-2 or TRBV6-3 and TRBJ1-5; 10 bases map to TRBD1. The germline V gene encodes CDR1 MNHEY and CDR2 SVGEGT. This CDR3 comprises 18 residues. Unmatched junction bases numbered 6, after V lost 1 base and J lost 0 bases. The CDR3 sequence: CASSYFGTGAFSNQPQHF. In DNA, the CDR3 is TGTGCCAGCAGTTACTTTGGGACAGGGGCCTTTAGCAATCAGCCCCAGCATTTT.

This clonotype was detected ten times or more. The chain carries TRBV3-1 and TRBJ2-2; D is undetermined. Germline V gene lookup returns CDR1 LGHDT and CDR2 YNNKEL (reference sequence). The CDR3 sequence is 14 residues long. V shed 0 bases and J shed 3 bases, with 5 bases lying between them. The CDR3 here is CASSQDLDTGELFF. CDR3 bases: TGTGCCAGCAGCCAAGATTTGGACACCGGGGAGCTGTTTTTT.

This chain joins TRBV7-9 and TRBJ2-7, with a weak D call TRBD2 (5 bases). The CDR3 totals 15 residues. CDR1 SEHNR and CDR2 FQNEAQ come from the germline V gene (reference sequence). Trimming removed 5 bases at V and 0 bases at J, with 14 bases between. Here the CDR3 reads CASSPRTGNSYEQYF. The CDR3 bases are TGTGCCAGCAGCCCGAGGACGGGAAACTCCTACGAGCAGTACTTC.

This clonotype was found a few times. The V gene is TRBV7-8, the J gene TRBJ1-1; 8 nucleotides match TRBD1. Germline V gene data show CDR1 as SGHVS and CDR2 as FQNEAQ. After removal of 5 bases from V and 4 bases from J, the junction contained 9 bases not matched to a gene. This CDR3 is 15 amino acids long. As DNA, the CDR3 is TGTGCCAGCAGCCCTAGGAGACAGGGGTCCACTGAAGCTTTCTTT. This encodes CASSPRRQGSTEAFF.

Ten or more counts support this clonotype. This chain joins TRBV23-1 and TRBJ2-7; 7 bases line up with TRBD1. TRBV23-1 is given ORF status, its function remaining uncertain. V lost 0 bases, J lost 3 bases, and 11 bases stayed unmatched. The CDR3 runs to 17 residues. This chain's CDR3 is CASSQSETGPTDYEQYF. CDR3 sequence (DNA): TGCGCCAGCAGTCAATCGGAGACAGGGCCCACTGACTACGAGCAGTACTTC.

The chain combines TRBV3-1 with TRBJ1-4, with D unclear. V gave up 1 base and J gave up 0 bases, with 6 bases separating them. The CDR3 has 15 amino acids. Germline loops: CDR1 LGHDT, CDR2 YNNKEL (reference sequence). CDR3 nucleotides: TGTGCCAGCAGCCAAGGACCTGCAACTAATGAAAAACTGTTTTTT. Translated: CASSQGPATNEKLFF.

In its sample, this clonotype was seen many times. The chain uses TRBV7-2 and TRBJ2-3; no clear D. CDR1 and CDR2 from the germline V gene are SGHTA and FQGNSA. V shed 4 bases and J shed 1 base, with 9 bases lying between them. This CDR3 has 14 amino acids. CDR3 nucleotide sequence: TGTGCCAGCAGCTCAGATTTCCGCACAGATACGCAGTATTTT. Protein sequence: CASSSDFRTDTQYF.

Note on this clonotype: With a much larger clone just one base away, this may be a read error. The chain recombines TRBV10-2 with TRBJ2-1, with 13 bases identical to TRBD2. The germline gives CDR1 WSHSY, CDR2 SAAADI. CDR3 length: 18 amino acids. The CDR3 spells CASSGGLAGASSYNGQFF. The CDR3 region has the DNA TGCGCCAGCAGTGGCGGACTAGCGGGAGCCAGCTCCTACAATGGGCAGTTCTTC.

This rearrangement joins TRBV18 to TRBJ2-7; 7 bases agree with TRBD2. Germline CDR1 and CDR2: KGHSH and LQKENI. V trimming: 6 bases; J trimming: 7 bases; junction bases outside the gene matches: 6. The length of the CDR3 is 12 residues. The CDR3, as DNA: TGTGCCAGCTCCCCCATGGGAGGGGAGCAGTACTTC. This sequence encodes CASSPMGGEQYF. Full variable domain (rest looked up from reference TRBV18 and TRBJ2-7): NAGVMQNPRHLVRRRGQEARLRCSPMKGHSHVYWYRQLPEEGLKFMVYLQKENIIDESGMPKERFSAEFPKEGPSILRIQQVVRGDSAAYFCASSPMGGEQYFGPGTRLTVT.

This clonotype appeared many times. The rearrangement links TRBV12-3 or TRBV12-4 to TRBJ1-1; D ambiguous. CDR3 length equals 15 residues. Trimming cost V 5 bases and J 2 bases, with 15 bases left between them. CDR3 DNA: TGTGCCAGCAGTCTCTCGGGAGTTTTAAACACTGAAGCTTTCTTT. Translating gives CASSLSGVLNTEAFF.

This clonotype was detected ten times or more. V usage is TRBV18 and J usage is TRBJ2-3; D possibly matches TRBD1 or TRBD2 (5 bases each). Trimming left V 1 base short and J 9 bases short, with 8 bases between. Germline-derived CDR1 and CDR2 are KGHSH and LQKENI. The CDR3 loop spans 12 amino acids. CDR3: CASSPLEGTQYF. The DNA of the CDR3 is TGTGCCAGCTCACCACTCGAGGGGACGCAGTATTTT.

In its sample, this clonotype was seen many times. The chain couples TRBV12-3 or TRBV12-4 to TRBJ1-4, with D tentatively TRBD1 (5 bases). Trimming removed 1 base from V and 8 bases from J, with 14 bases in between. This CDR3 has 15 residues. CDR3 coding DNA: TGTGCCAGCAGTTTAGGGGCAATTGAGGGGGAAAAACTGTTTTTT. As protein: CASSLGAIEGEKLFF.

This clonotype was detected ten times or more. The V gene is TRBV4-3, the J gene TRBJ1-1; D gene ambiguous. Germline-derived CDR1 and CDR2 are LGHNA and YSLEER. Trimming took 0 bases from V and 1 from J, leaving 18 bases between them. The CDR3 totals 18 residues. This CDR3 is CASSQEIYRSFGNTEAFF. The DNA for the CDR3 is TGCGCCAGCAGCCAAGAAATATATCGAAGCTTCGGGAACACTGAAGCTTTCTTT.

There are many counts of this clonotype. This rearrangement joins TRBV7-2 to TRBJ2-5; D gene ambiguous. This CDR3 has 12 residues. Germline CDR1 SGHTA, CDR2 FQGNSA. V was cut by 5 bases and J by 0 bases, with 4 bases left in between. For the CDR3, the DNA is TGTGCCAGCAGCACCTACCAAGAGACCCAGTACTTC. Protein: CASSTYQETQYF.

On this clonotype: A read error may be the cause here, since a much bigger clone is one base away. The chain is built from TRBV7-8 and TRBJ1-1, with D hard to call. This CDR3 contains 14 residues. Germline values: CDR1 SGHVS, CDR2 FQNEAQ. V lost 3 bases and J lost 6, with 14 bases in between. CDR3 protein: CASSFRLVGAEAFF. In DNA form, the CDR3 reads TGTGCCAGCAGCTTTCGTCTGGTAGGCGCTGAAGCTTTCTTT.

Within the sample, this clonotype is medium-sized. This chain uses TRBV20-1 with TRBJ1-4, with D unresolved. This CDR3 has 13 amino acids. Looked up from germline, CDR1 is DFQATT and CDR2 is SNEGSKA (reference sequence). The germline V and J ends were trimmed by 3 bases and 5 bases, with 10 bases remaining between them. DNA of the CDR3: TGCAGTGCTAGGCTACGGGAAAATGAAAAACTGTTTTTT. Translating it yields CSARLRENEKLFF.

This clonotype was observed a handful of times. This sequence joins TRBV24-1 and TRBJ2-1; 9 bases match TRBD2. The V segment lost 5 bases and the J segment 9 bases; nucleotides outside the gene matches: 7. The CDR3 runs to 14 residues. Germline V lookup: CDR1 KGHDR, CDR2 SFDVKD. CDR3 nucleotides: TGTGCCACCAGTGGAAGCGGGGGGACGAGTGAGCAGTTCTTC. This sequence encodes CATSGSGGTSEQFF.

This chain links TRBV4-1 with TRBJ2-7; D uncertain. The germline V gene encodes CDR1 MGHRA and CDR2 YSYEKL. Trimming pared 1 base from V and 4 bases from J, leaving 17 bases between. CDR3 length: 16 amino acids. CDR3 loop: CASSQGLGFWFYEQYF. The CDR3 nucleotides are TGCGCCAGCAGCCAAGGCTTGGGGTTTTGGTTTTACGAGCAGTACTTC.

This clonotype was recorded at least ten times. The V and J genes are TRBV20-1 and TRBJ2-3, with TRBD2 identical over 10 bases. The V gene end was trimmed by 4 bases and the J gene end by 3 bases; junction bases not matched to a gene: 10. CDR1 and CDR2 (germline): DFQATT, SNEGSKA (reference sequence). This CDR3 has 16 residues. Here the CDR3 DNA reads TGCAGTGCTAAAAGAGCGGGAGGGATTTTAACAGATACGCAGTATTTT. The encoded protein is CSAKRAGGILTDTQYF.

The genes are TRBV5-5 and TRBJ2-3, with a weak D call TRBD2 (6 bases). Germline V CDR1 and CDR2: SGHKS, YYEKEE (reference sequence). This CDR3 spans 12 amino acids. The ends were cut back, 3 bases at V and 9 bases at J, with 11 bases in the middle. CDR3 DNA: TGTGCCAGCAGCTCCGGGACTCAAACGCAGTATTTT. Translation gives CASSSGTQTQYF.

This clonotype showed up just a few times. The chain recombines TRBV18 with TRBJ2-7, with unresolved D. V lost 1 base, J lost 4 bases, and 14 bases lay in between. The CDR3 spans 15 residues. CDR1 KGHSH and CDR2 LQKENI come from the germline V gene. The DNA for the CDR3 is TGTGCCAGCTCACCACAAACCGGGTCCCAATACGAGCAGTACTTC. It is translated as CASSPQTGSQYEQYF.

This clonotype was counted only a few times. This clone may be a read error of a much larger clone one base away. The genes are TRBV20-1 and TRBJ2-5, with a tentative D call TRBD2 (7 bases). Trimming took 6 bases from V and 4 from J, leaving 21 bases between them. CDR3 size: 15 residues. Germline V gene lookup returns CDR1 DFQATT and CDR2 SNEGSKA (reference sequence). The CDR3 DNA is TGCAGTGCAAAGGGGGGGCAGCAGTGTTCAGAGACCCAGTACTTC. Its translation: CSAKGGQQCSETQYF.

V usage is TRBV28 and J usage is TRBJ1-2; D is undetermined. The CDR3 is made up of 15 amino acids. Trimming removed 6 bases at V and 0 bases at J, with 14 bases between. Germline CDR1 reads MDHEN; CDR2 reads SYDVKM. CDR3 DNA: TGTGCCAGCAGCGACGTACTGATGACTAACTATGGCTACACCTTC. It yields the protein CASSDVLMTNYGYTF.

This clonotype was recorded at least ten times. V usage is TRBV15 and J usage is TRBJ1-1; perhaps TRBD1 as D (6 bases). V lost 1 base and J lost 0, with 15 bases in between. The CDR3 runs to 17 residues. The V gene's germline CDR1 is LNHNV and CDR2 YYDKDF (reference sequence). Here the CDR3 reads CATSRARDNPMNTEAFF. DNA for the CDR3: TGTGCCACCAGCAGAGCCAGGGACAACCCCATGAACACTGAAGCTTTCTTT.

The rearrangement joins TRBV11-2 to TRBJ2-7; D possibly corresponds to TRBD2 (5 bases). The CDR3 covers 13 residues. V gave up 0 bases and J gave up 6 bases, with 9 bases separating them. Per the germline V gene, CDR1 is SGHAT and CDR2 is FQNNGV. DNA for the CDR3: TGTGCCAGCAGCTTAGAAGGAGCGGTCGAGCAGTACTTC. This encodes CASSLEGAVEQYF.

This clonotype was seen only a few times. The chain employs TRBV28 and TRBJ2-7, with TRBD2 matching over 7 bases. The V segment lost 5 bases and the J segment 0 bases; nucleotides outside the gene matches: 10. In germline, CDR1 is MDHEN, CDR2 SYDVKM. The CDR3 loop spans 16 amino acids. The CDR3 is CASSPHSGQSSYEQYF. The CDR3 coding sequence is TGTGCCAGCAGTCCCCATAGCGGGCAGAGCTCCTACGAGCAGTACTTC.